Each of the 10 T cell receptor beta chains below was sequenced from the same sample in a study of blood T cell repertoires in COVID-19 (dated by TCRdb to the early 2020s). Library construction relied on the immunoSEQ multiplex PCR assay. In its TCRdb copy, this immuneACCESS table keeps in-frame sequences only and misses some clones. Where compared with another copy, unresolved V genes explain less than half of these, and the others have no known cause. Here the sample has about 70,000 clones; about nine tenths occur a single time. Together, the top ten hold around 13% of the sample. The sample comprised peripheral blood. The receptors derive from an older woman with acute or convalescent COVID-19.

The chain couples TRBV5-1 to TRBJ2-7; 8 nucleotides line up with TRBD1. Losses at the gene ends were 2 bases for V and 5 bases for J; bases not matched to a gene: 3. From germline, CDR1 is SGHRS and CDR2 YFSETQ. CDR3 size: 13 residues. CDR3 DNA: TGCGCCAGCAGCTTAGGACAGGGAGACGAGCAGTACTTC. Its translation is CASSLGQGDEQYF.

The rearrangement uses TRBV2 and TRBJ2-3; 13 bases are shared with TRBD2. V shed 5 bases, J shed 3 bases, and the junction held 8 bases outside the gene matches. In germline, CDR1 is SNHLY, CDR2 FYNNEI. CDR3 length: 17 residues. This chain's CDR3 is CASSNPGTSGVTDTQYF. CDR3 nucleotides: TGTGCCAGCAGTAATCCCGGGACTAGCGGGGTGACAGATACGCAGTATTTT.

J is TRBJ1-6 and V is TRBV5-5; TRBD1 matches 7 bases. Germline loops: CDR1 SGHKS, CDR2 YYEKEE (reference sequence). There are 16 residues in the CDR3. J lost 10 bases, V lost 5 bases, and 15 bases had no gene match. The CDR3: CASSFGRQGSRSPLHF. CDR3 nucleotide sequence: TGTGCCAGCAGTTTTGGGAGACAGGGCTCAAGATCACCCCTCCACTTT.

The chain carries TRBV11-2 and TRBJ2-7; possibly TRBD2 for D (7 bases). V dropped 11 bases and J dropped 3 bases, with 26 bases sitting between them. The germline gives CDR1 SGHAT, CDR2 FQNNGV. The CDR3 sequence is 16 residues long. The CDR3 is CADSRLRGGVLYEQYF. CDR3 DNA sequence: TGTGCCGATTCACGACTGAGGGGGGGGGTACTCTACGAGCAGTACTTC.

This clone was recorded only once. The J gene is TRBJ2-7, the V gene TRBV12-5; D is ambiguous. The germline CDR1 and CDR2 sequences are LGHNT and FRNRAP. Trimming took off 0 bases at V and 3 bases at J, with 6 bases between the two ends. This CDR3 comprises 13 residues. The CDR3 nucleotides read TGTGCTAGTGGTTTGGTCCCCTTCTACGAGCAGTACTTC. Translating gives CASGLVPFYEQYF.

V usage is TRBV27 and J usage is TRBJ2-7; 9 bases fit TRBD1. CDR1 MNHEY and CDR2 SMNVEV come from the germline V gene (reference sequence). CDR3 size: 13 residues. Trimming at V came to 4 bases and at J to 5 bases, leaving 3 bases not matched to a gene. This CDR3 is CASSWGTGHEQYF. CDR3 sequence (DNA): TGTGCCAGCAGTTGGGGGACAGGGCACGAGCAGTACTTC.

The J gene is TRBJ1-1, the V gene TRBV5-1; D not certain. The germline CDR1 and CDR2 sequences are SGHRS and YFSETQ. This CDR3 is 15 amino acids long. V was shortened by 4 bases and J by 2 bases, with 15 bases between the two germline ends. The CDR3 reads CASSPTRGSNTEAFF. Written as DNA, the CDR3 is TGCGCCAGCAGCCCTACTCGGGGTAGTAACACTGAAGCTTTCTTT.

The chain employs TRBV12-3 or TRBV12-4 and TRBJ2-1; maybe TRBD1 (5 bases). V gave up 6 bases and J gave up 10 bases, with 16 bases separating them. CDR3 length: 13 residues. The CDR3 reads CASRPLPAGEQFF. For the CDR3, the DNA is TGTGCCAGCAGGCCACTGCCCGCAGGGGAGCAGTTCTTC.

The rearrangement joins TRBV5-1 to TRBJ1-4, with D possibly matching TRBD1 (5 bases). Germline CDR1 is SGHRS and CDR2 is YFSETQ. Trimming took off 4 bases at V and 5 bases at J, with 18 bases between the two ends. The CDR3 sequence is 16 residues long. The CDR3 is CASSPDGAPINEKLFF. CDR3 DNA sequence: TGCGCCAGCAGCCCAGATGGGGCTCCTATAAATGAAAAACTGTTTTTT.

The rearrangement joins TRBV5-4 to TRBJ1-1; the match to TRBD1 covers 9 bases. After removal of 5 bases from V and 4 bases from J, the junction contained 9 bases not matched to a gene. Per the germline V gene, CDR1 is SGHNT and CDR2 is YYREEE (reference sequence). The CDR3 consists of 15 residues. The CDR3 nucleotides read TGTGCCAGCAGAACACTTGGACAGGGGATCACTGAAGCTTTCTTT. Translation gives CASRTLGQGITEAFF.